The present T cell receptor beta chain was sequenced within a study of shared clonotypes between healthy human individuals. The assay was immunoSEQ multiplex PCR, and TCRdb's table has in-frame clones only and misses some. The table shows approximately 2.5 million clones, with roughly 93% occurring only once. Study conclusions and caveats: Despite large depth, sorted-subset datasets appeared incompletely sequenced.

As concerns this clone: Its antigen is currently unknown.

Trimming removed 1 base from V and 2 bases from J, with 7 bases in between. The CDR3 is 14 residues long. CDR1 is SGHNT and CDR2 is YYREEE in the germline V gene (reference sequence). This sequence joins TRBV5-4 and TRBJ2-1; D not resolved. Sequenced: naive CD4+ T cells from PBMCs. Subset noted: CD45RA+ positively selected. The clonotype originates from a man in his late teens or twenties in good health. Some clones in this sample may be carry-over from other donors' samples. CDR3 protein: CASSLTATYNEQFF. CDR3 in DNA: TGTGCCAGCAGCTTGACCGCAACCTACAATGAGCAGTTCTTC.